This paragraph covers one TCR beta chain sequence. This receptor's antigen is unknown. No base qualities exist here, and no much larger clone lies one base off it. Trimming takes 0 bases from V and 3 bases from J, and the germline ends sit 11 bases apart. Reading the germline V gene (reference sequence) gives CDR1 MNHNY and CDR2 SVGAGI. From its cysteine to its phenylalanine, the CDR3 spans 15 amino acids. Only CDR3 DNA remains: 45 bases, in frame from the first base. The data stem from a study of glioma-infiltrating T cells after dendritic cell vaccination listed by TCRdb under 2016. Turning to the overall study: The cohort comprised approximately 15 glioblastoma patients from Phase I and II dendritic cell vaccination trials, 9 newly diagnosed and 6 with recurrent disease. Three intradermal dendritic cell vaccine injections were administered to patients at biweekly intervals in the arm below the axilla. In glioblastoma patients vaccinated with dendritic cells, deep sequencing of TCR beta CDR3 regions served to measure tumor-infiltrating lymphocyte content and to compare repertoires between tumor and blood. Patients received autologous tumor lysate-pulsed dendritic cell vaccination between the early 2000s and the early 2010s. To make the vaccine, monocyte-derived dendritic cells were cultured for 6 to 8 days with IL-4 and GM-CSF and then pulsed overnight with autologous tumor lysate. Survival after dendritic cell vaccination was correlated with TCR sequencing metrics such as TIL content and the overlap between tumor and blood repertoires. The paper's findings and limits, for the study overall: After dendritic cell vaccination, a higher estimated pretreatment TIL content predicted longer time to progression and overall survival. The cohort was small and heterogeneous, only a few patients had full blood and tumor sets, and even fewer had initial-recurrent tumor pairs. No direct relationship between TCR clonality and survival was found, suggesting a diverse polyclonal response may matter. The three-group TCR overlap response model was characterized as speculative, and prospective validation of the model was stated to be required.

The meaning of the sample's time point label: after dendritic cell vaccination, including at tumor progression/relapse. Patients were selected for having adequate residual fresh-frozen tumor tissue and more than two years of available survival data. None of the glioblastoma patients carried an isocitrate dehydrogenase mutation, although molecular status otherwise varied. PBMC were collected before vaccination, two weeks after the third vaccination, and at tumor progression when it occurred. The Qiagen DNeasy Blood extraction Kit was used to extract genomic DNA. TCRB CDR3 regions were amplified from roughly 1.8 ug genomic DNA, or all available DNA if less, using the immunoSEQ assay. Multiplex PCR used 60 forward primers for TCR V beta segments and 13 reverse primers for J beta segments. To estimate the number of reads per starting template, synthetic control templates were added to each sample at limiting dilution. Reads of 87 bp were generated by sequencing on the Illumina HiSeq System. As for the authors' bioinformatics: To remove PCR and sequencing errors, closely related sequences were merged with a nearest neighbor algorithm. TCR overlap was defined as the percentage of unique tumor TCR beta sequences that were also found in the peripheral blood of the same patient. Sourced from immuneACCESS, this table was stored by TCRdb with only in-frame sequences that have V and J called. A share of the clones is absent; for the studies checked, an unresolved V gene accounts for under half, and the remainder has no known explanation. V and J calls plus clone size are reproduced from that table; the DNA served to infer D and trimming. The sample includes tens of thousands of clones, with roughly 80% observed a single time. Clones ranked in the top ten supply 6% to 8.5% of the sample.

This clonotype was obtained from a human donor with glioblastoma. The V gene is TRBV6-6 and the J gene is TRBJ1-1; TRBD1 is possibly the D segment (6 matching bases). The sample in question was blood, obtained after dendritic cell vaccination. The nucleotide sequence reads TGTGCCAGCAGTTACTCGACAGGAACGCACACTGAAGCTTTCTTT. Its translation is CASSYSTGTHTEAFF.